This TCR beta chain was retrieved from a study of T-cell reconstitution after alpha-beta-depleted transplantation in children. The CDR3 length is 16 residues. Germline V lookup: CDR1 KGHSH, CDR2 LQKENI. After removal of 4 bases from V and 6 bases from J, the junction contained 12 bases not matched to a gene. Unique molecular identifiers were used in preparing the TCRbeta library. TCRdb analysed the PCR reads with MiXCR anew, one entry per CDR3 protein. This table holds about 200,000 distinct CDR3 sequences, more than 12% found once. The clonotype comes from a human donor who donated a stem cell graft to a child with acute lymphoblastic leukemia. V usage is TRBV18 and J usage is TRBJ2-1; TRBD2 aligns across 7 bases. The specimen was PBMCs from the stem cell graft donor, collected from the stem cell graft. For the CDR3, the DNA is TGTGCCAGCTCACTTACCGGGACTAAGAAACCCAATGAGCAGTTCTTC. Its translation is CASSLTGTKKPNEQFF.